One and the same sample provided the 2 T cell receptor beta chains below, sequenced in a study of T cells in Graves' hyperthyroidism and ophthalmopathy. Amplified regions were TCR beta CDR3 sequences from RNA transcripts. When the TCR CDR3 underwent first-round RT-PCR, the HTBI primer set was used. TCRdb redid the calling of the multiplex PCR reads with MiXCR, one entry per CDR3 protein. The repertoire includes some 270,000 distinct CDR3 sequences, 13% of them detected once, and more than 7.5% sits in the top ten. Source material: blood. The receptors come from a woman aged 25 to 39 with Graves' hyperthyroidism that later progressed to Graves' ophthalmopathy.

The table lists this clonotype with many counts. The gene calls are TRBV10-3 and TRBJ2-1; 16 bases match TRBD2. Trimming took 6 bases from V and 0 from J; bases not matched to a gene: 14. Germline V gene sequence: CDR1 ENHRY, CDR2 SYGVKD. This CDR3 region has 21 residues. CDR3 sequence reads: CAISGTSGRAEGTSSYNEQFF. In DNA form, the CDR3 reads TGTGCCATCAGCGGGACTAGCGGGAGGGCTGAGGGAACTAGCTCCTACAATGAGCAGTTCTTC.

In the case of this clonotype: This may arise from a read error, as a much more abundant clone is one base away. V is TRBV11-2 and J is TRBJ1-2, with 7 bases that match TRBD1. The CDR3 runs to 12 residues. V lost 5 bases and J lost 8; bases outside the gene matches: 5. CDR1 and CDR2 (germline): SGHAT, FQNNGV. The CDR3 is CASSGRRGGYTF. The CDR3 region has the DNA TGTGCCAGCAGCGGTCGCAGGGGGGGCTACACCTTC.